This T cell receptor (beta chain) was obtained from a study of OX40 agonist ivuxolimab in advanced cancers. As for the study in general: Patients were roughly 83% male with ages roughly 23 to 79, mean approximately 55. Allowance was made for prior anti-PD-1, anti-PD-L1 or anti-CTLA-4 therapy, and about 44% had some. The study's findings and limits: Not determined was the antigen specificity of the expanded peripheral T cells.

Losses at the gene ends were 2 bases for V and 2 bases for J; bases not matched to a gene: 8. Germline V CDR1 and CDR2: LGHNA, YSLEER. This CDR3 spans 16 amino acids. Samples were taken at baseline and on day 1 of cycles 4 and 7. With respect to this clone: Its antigen remains unidentified.

Data came from immunoSEQ multiplex PCR; TCRdb stores just in-frame clones and leaves some out. The sample includes 60,000 to 75,000 clones, around 90% of them seen just once. The TCR sequence derives from an adult with an advanced solid tumor such as melanoma, head and neck, liver or kidney cancer. This material consisted of CD4+ or CD8+ T cells sorted from blood, taken in a trial of the OX40 agonist ivuxolimab. The V and J genes are TRBV4-3 and TRBJ2-7; 8 bases are shared with TRBD2. CDR3 sequence (DNA): TGCGCCAGCAGCCAAATCAGACTAGCGAGACCCTACGAGCAGTACTTC. Its protein is CASSQIRLARPYEQYF.